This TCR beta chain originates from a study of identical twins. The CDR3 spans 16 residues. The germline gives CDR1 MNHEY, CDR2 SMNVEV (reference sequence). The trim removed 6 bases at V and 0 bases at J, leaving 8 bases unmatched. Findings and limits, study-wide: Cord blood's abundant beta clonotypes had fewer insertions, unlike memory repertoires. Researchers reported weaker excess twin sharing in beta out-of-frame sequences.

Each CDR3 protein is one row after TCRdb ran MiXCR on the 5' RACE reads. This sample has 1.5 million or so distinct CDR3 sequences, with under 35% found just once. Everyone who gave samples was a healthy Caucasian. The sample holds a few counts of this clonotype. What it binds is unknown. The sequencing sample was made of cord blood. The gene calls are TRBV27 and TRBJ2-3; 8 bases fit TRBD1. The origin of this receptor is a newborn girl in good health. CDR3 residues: CASRTIDRGSTDTQYF. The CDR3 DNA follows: TGTGCCAGCAGGACAATAGACAGGGGAAGCACAGATACGCAGTATTTT.